Each of the 20 T cell receptor beta chains below was sequenced from the same sample in a study of T cell responses to AZD1222 COVID-19 vaccine (TCRdb year 2021). The method was the immunoSEQ multiplex PCR assay. The table was pulled from immuneACCESS by TCRdb, which kept in-frame rearrangements only. Such tables lose some clones; where checked, under half of the loss comes from unresolved V genes, and the rest has no known cause. The sample table records about 140,000 clones. The ten biggest clones cover 2.2% of the sample. Taken with the paper, the label for time point translates to: baseline before first vaccination. Sequencing input: peripheral blood. The receptors derive from an adult in good health.

This chain joins TRBV6-5 and TRBJ1-6; 8 positions agree with TRBD1. The ends lost 4 bases at V and 9 bases at J; junction bases unmatched: 8. Germline V gives CDR1 MNHEY, CDR2 SVGAGI. The CDR3 spans 15 residues. In DNA, the CDR3 is TGTGCCAGCAGTTTATCGCCCAGGGGGCTTTCACCCCTCCACTTT. Protein product: CASSLSPRGLSPLHF.

V gene TRBV12-3 or TRBV12-4 combines with J gene TRBJ1-1; D remains ambiguous. The CDR3 has 13 amino acids. Deletions cut 4 bases from V and 5 bases from J, with 11 bases between. The CDR3 protein is CASSSTAGTEAFF. Written as DNA, the CDR3 is TGTGCCAGCAGTTCCACAGCCGGGACTGAAGCTTTCTTT.

The J gene is TRBJ1-4, the V gene TRBV6-5; D uncertain. V was trimmed by 8 bases and J by 7 bases, leaving 8 bases between them. Per germline, CDR1 MNHEY and CDR2 SVGAGI. This CDR3 has 11 residues. CDR3 sequence reads: CASGRGEKLFF. CDR3 DNA sequence: TGTGCCAGCGGCCGAGGTGAAAAACTGTTTTTT.

The chain uses TRBV7-9 and TRBJ1-1; D is uncertain. Germline V gives CDR1 SEHNR, CDR2 FQNEAQ (reference sequence). The CDR3 length is 13 residues. V was trimmed by 0 bases and J by 2 bases, leaving 4 bases between them. CDR3 sequence reads: CASSLAANTEAFF. CDR3 nucleotide sequence: TGTGCCAGCAGCTTAGCAGCTAACACTGAAGCTTTCTTT.

The chain joins TRBV29-1 to TRBJ1-1, with D possibly matching TRBD1 (6 bases). Deletions cut 7 bases from V and 8 bases from J, with 11 bases between. Germline loops: CDR1 SQVTM, CDR2 ANQGSEA. This CDR3 region has 10 residues. CDR3 region: CSACGGEAFF. CDR3 DNA: TGCAGCGCGTGCGGGGGCGAAGCTTTCTTT.

The genes are TRBV7-3 and TRBJ2-7, with 7 bases lining up with TRBD2. CDR1 SGHTA and CDR2 FQGTGA come from the germline V gene. Trimming cost V 4 bases and J 2 bases; bases outside gene matches: 8. There are 15 residues in the CDR3. In DNA form, the CDR3 reads TGTGCCAGCAGCTCAGTTGGGGGGACTACCTACGAGCAGTACTTC. It yields the protein CASSSVGGTTYEQYF. Combining the CDR3 with reference TRBV7-3 and TRBJ2-7 gives the whole variable domain GAGVSQTPSNKVTEKGKYVELRCDPISGHTALYWYRQSLGQGPEFLIYFQGTGAADDSGLPNDRFFAVRPEGSVSTLKIQRTERGDSAVYLCASSSVGGTTYEQYFGPGTRLTVT.

The J gene is TRBJ2-3, the V gene TRBV5-1; D might be TRBD1 (6 bases). Germline V lookup: CDR1 SGHRS, CDR2 YFSETQ. The germline V and J ends were trimmed by 0 bases and 0 bases, with 11 bases remaining between them. This CDR3 region has 16 residues. CDR3 amino acids: CASSLDGTSSTDTQYF. CDR3 nucleotides: TGCGCCAGCAGCTTGGATGGGACATCTAGCACAGATACGCAGTATTTT.

The chain links TRBV6-6 to TRBJ1-2, with a possible D match to TRBD1 (5 bases). This CDR3 region has 13 residues. Trimming left V 4 bases short and J 8 bases short, with 14 bases between. Germline assignment: CDR1 MNHNY and CDR2 SVGAGI (reference sequence). The CDR3 region is CASSSDSRWGYTF. The DNA for the CDR3 is TGTGCCAGCAGTTCCGACAGCCGGTGGGGCTACACCTTC.

The V and J genes are TRBV28 and TRBJ2-7; D tentatively reads TRBD1 or TRBD2 (6 bases each). The CDR3 covers 14 residues. V was cut by 6 bases and J by 0 bases, with 12 bases left in between. Per the germline V gene, CDR1 is MDHEN and CDR2 is SYDVKM. DNA for the CDR3: TGTGCCAGCAGGGGGGCCGGGGGCTCCTACGAGCAGTACTTC. This encodes CASRGAGGSYEQYF. The full variable domain, completed using reference TRBV28 and TRBJ2-7, is DVKVTQSSRYLVKRTGEKVFLECVQDMDHENMFWYRQDPGLGLRLIYFSYDVKMKEKGDIPEGYSVSREKKERFSLILESASTNQTSMYLCASRGAGGSYEQYFGPGTRLTVT.

The chain joins TRBV11-3 to TRBJ2-1; D could derive from TRBD1 or TRBD2 (6 bases each). Per the germline V gene, CDR1 is SGHNT and CDR2 is YENEEA. This CDR3 comprises 15 residues. V gave up 5 bases and J gave up 5 bases, with 16 bases separating them. CDR3 sequence reads: CASSIRGGQNNEQFF. CDR3 DNA sequence: TGTGCCAGCAGCATTAGAGGGGGGCAGAACAATGAGCAGTTCTTC. The full variable domain, in which reference TRBV11-3 and TRBJ2-1 provide the parts outside the CDR3, is EAGVVQSPRYKIIEKKQPVAFWCNPISGHNTLYWYLQNLGQGPELLIRYENEEAVDDSQLPKDRFSAERLKGVDSTLKIQPAELGDSAVYLCASSIRGGQNNEQFFGPGTRLTVL.

The chain joins TRBV7-6 to TRBJ2-7; the D is unclear. Germline CDR1 SGHVS, CDR2 FNYEAQ. V was pared by 2 bases and J by 2 bases, with 13 bases between. This CDR3 is built from 15 residues. The CDR3 sequence is CASSLSALGTYEQYF. The CDR3 DNA is TGTGCCAGCAGCTTATCGGCTCTGGGTACCTACGAGCAGTACTTC.

This chain joins TRBV6-5 and TRBJ2-2; the D gene is possibly TRBD2 (6 bases). Germline V gives CDR1 MNHEY, CDR2 SVGAGI. The germline V and J ends were trimmed by 6 bases and 0 bases, with 11 bases remaining between them. The CDR3 sequence is 15 residues long. This CDR3 is CASSQGTPNTGELFF. CDR3 nucleotide sequence: TGTGCCAGCAGCCAAGGGACTCCGAACACCGGGGAGCTGTTTTTT.

V and J are TRBV28 and TRBJ1-1; 7 nucleotides agree with TRBD1. CDR3 size: 18 residues. Trimming cost V 7 bases and J 1 base; bases outside gene matches: 18. Germline loops: CDR1 MDHEN, CDR2 SYDVKM. In DNA form, the CDR3 reads TGTGCCAGCACCCCTCCCCGGGCAAACCAGGGGGGGAACACTGAAGCTTTCTTT. This sequence encodes CASTPPRANQGGNTEAFF.

The chain links TRBV28 to TRBJ1-2; D call uncertain. The CDR3 covers 11 residues. V shed 6 bases and J shed 3 bases, with 5 bases lying between them. Germline assignment: CDR1 MDHEN and CDR2 SYDVKM. The CDR3 region has the DNA TGTGCCAGCAGATCCGACTATGGCTACACCTTC. It yields the protein CASRSDYGYTF.

This chain uses TRBV5-4 with TRBJ1-6, with D perhaps matching TRBD1 (5 bases). CDR1 is SGHNT and CDR2 is YYREEE in the germline V gene (reference sequence). CDR3 size: 15 residues. The V gene lost 0 bases and the J gene lost 10 bases, with 14 bases spanning the gap. The CDR3 DNA reads as TGTGCCAGCAGCTTGGGTGGAGGGGATCTATCACCCCTCCACTTT. It translates to CASSLGGGDLSPLHF.

The chain joins TRBV4-2 to TRBJ2-7, with 8 bases aligning to TRBD2. Germline V CDR1 and CDR2: LGHNA, YNFKEQ. With V trimmed by 3 bases and J by 3 bases, 4 bases remained unmatched. The CDR3 contains 14 residues. CDR3 in DNA: TGTGCCAGCAGCCACCGGGGGGGGGACTACGAGCAGTACTTC. Its protein product is CASSHRGGDYEQYF.

V usage is TRBV30 and J usage is TRBJ1-5; TRBD1 matches 10 bases. The CDR3 length is 14 residues. Germline V gene lookup returns CDR1 GTSNPN and CDR2 SVGIG (reference sequence). The ends lost 0 bases at V and 5 bases at J; junction bases unmatched: 1. CDR3: CAWSVGTGDQPQHF. The CDR3 region has the DNA TGTGCCTGGAGTGTCGGGACAGGGGATCAGCCCCAGCATTTT.

This sequence joins TRBV6-5 and TRBJ1-3; TRBD1 aligns across 9 bases. Germline values: CDR1 MNHEY, CDR2 SVGAGI. J was trimmed by 7 bases and V by 6 bases; bases with no gene match: 4. This CDR3 is 13 amino acids long. The CDR3, as DNA: TGTGCCAGCAGGGTCGGACAGGGGAACACCATATATTTT. It encodes CASRVGQGNTIYF.

V usage is TRBV7-8 and J usage is TRBJ2-2, with D maybe TRBD1 (6 bases). The CDR3 is 14 residues long. Deletions cut 1 base from V and 5 bases from J, with 8 bases between. Per the germline V gene, CDR1 is SGHVS and CDR2 is FQNEAQ. The chain's CDR3 is CASSLGQGTGELFF. The CDR3 DNA is TGTGCCAGCAGCTTAGGCCAGGGGACCGGGGAGCTGTTTTTT.

The genes are TRBV3-1 (or the pseudogene TRBV3-2) and TRBJ2-7; TRBD2 aligns across 7 bases. Germline CDR1 LGHDT, CDR2 YNNKEL (reference sequence). The V and J ends lost 4 bases and 3 bases, in that order; junction bases with no gene match: 3. The CDR3 extends over 13 amino acids. The CDR3, as DNA: TGTGCCAGCAGCCGAGGCGGGGGCTACGAGCAGTACTTC. Translated, it gives CASSRGGGYEQYF.